This passage covers 18 T cell receptor beta chains from one sample sequenced in a study of graft-versus-host responses after intestinal transplantation. Their antigens are not known. Clones were read by immunoSEQ multiplex PCR, and TCRdb kept only the in-frame ones, dropping some. Among around 77,000 clones listed, approximately 94% were seen once. Sequences were derived from unstimulated CD8+ T cells sorted from spleen or lymph node cells, sampled before intestinal transplant. These receptors were collected from a human donor who received an intestinal transplant.

V and J are TRBV13 and TRBJ2-7; tentatively, D is TRBD1 or TRBD2 (5 bases each). V was cut by 1 base and J by 4 bases, with 14 bases left in between. This CDR3 is built from 15 residues. Germline lookup yields CDR1 PRHDT and CDR2 FYEKMQ (reference sequence). The CDR3 reads CASSLVGDLRYEQYF. CDR3 bases: TGTGCCAGCAGCTTAGTAGGGGACCTCCGATACGAGCAGTACTTC. Complete variable domain (other parts from reference TRBV13 and TRBJ2-7): AAGVIQSPRHLIKEKRETATLKCYPIPRHDTVYWYQQGPGQDPQFLISFYEKMQSDKGSIPDRFSAQQFSDYHSELNMSSLELGDSALYFCASSLVGDLRYEQYFGPGTRLTVT.

V gene TRBV4-1 combines with J gene TRBJ1-5; D is uncertain. Germline CDR1 is MGHRA and CDR2 is YSYEKL. The CDR3 consists of 15 residues. Trimming cost V 4 bases and J 0 bases, with 10 bases left between them. Here the CDR3 reads CASSPGSYSNQPQHF. As DNA, the CDR3 is TGCGCCAGCAGCCCGGGGAGTTATAGCAATCAGCCCCAGCATTTT.

The chain carries TRBV7-6 and TRBJ2-7; TRBD1 is a possible D gene (6 bases). V lost 5 bases, J lost 4 bases, and 9 bases lay in between. This CDR3 region has 12 residues. The germline gives CDR1 SGHVS, CDR2 FNYEAQ. CDR3 nucleotide sequence: TGTGCCAGCAGCCCAACAGGGTACGAGCAGTACTTC. Amino acid sequence: CASSPTGYEQYF.

This chain connects TRBV10-3 to TRBJ1-5; possibly TRBD1 for D (6 bases). V lost 3 bases to trimming and J lost 4 bases, with 13 bases between them. The CDR3 sequence is 15 residues long. The germline CDR1 and CDR2 sequences are ENHRY and SYGVKD. CDR3 DNA sequence: TGTGCCATCAGTGAAGGGGGGGGATCGAATCAGCCCCAGCATTTT. Translated, it gives CAISEGGGSNQPQHF.

The chain combines TRBV2 with TRBJ1-1; D perhaps matches TRBD1 (5 bases). CDR1 and CDR2 (germline): SNHLY, FYNNEI. The CDR3 is 11 residues long. V was cut by 4 bases and J by 7 bases, with 7 bases left in between. The CDR3 DNA reads TGTGCCAGCAGTGGGGGGGTTGAAGCTTTCTTT. It is translated as CASSGGVEAFF.

V usage is TRBV27 and J usage is TRBJ2-5, with D perhaps TRBD2 (6 bases). This CDR3 spans 14 amino acids. Germline values: CDR1 MNHEY, CDR2 SMNVEV (reference sequence). Trimming cost V 1 base and J 5 bases, with 11 bases left between them. This CDR3 is CASSLWRGGETQYF. In DNA, the CDR3 is TGTGCCAGCAGTTTATGGAGGGGCGGGGAGACCCAGTACTTC.

This chain links TRBV19 with TRBJ1-2; unclear D gene. Between the trimmed V and J ends, which lost 0 bases and 4 bases, there was a span of 12 bases. The CDR3 length is 15 residues. Germline V gives CDR1 LNHDA, CDR2 SQIVND (reference sequence). The CDR3 reads CASSIDQTVSYGYTF. The CDR3 DNA is TGTGCCAGTAGTATAGATCAAACAGTCAGCTATGGCTACACCTTC.

The chain employs TRBV18 and TRBJ2-2, with D unclear. Trimming removed 5 bases from V and 5 bases from J, with 6 bases in between. The CDR3 runs to 12 residues. Germline-derived CDR1 and CDR2 are KGHSH and LQKENI. The CDR3 loop is CASSSPTGELFF. CDR3 coding DNA: TGTGCCAGCTCATCTCCAACCGGGGAGCTGTTTTTT.

The chain carries TRBV7-7 and TRBJ2-1; TRBD2 agrees at 9 bases. V shed 5 bases and J 6 bases; nucleotides not matched to a gene: 17. The CDR3 spans 18 residues. Germline CDR1 is SSHAT and CDR2 is FNYEAQ (reference sequence). CDR3 nucleotide sequence: TGTGCCAGCAGCCTAATTTTAGCGGGAGCTCTTCGTGTCAATGAGCAGTTCTTC. Its protein product is CASSLILAGALRVNEQFF.

CDR3 DNA sequence: TGTGCCAGCAGTTACCGCGAACGGGTGATGAACACTGAAGCTTTCTTT. This translates into CASSYRERVMNTEAFF. This chain links TRBV6-5 with TRBJ1-1; D remains ambiguous. The V end was cut by 2 bases, the J end by 0 bases, with 13 bases between. This CDR3 contains 16 residues. Per the germline V gene, CDR1 is MNHEY and CDR2 is SVGAGI.

The rearrangement uses TRBV6-5 and TRBJ2-5; D not resolved. Germline-derived CDR1 and CDR2 are MNHEY and SVGAGI. CDR3 size: 13 residues. V was shortened by 6 bases and J by 5 bases, with 13 bases between the two germline ends. This chain's CDR3 is CASSPLLTETQYF. The CDR3 coding sequence is TGTGCCAGCAGCCCCTTATTGACGGAGACCCAGTACTTC.

This clone was counted a few times. J is TRBJ1-3 and V is TRBV19; D unresolved. Germline V CDR1 and CDR2: LNHDA, SQIVND (reference sequence). V lost 3 bases and J 0 bases, leaving 0 bases between the germline ends. The CDR3 is 12 residues long. The CDR3 spells CASSISGNTIYF. The DNA for the CDR3 is TGTGCCAGTAGTATCTCTGGAAACACCATATATTTT.

The V call is TRBV7-3, the J call TRBJ2-7; D may be TRBD1 (6 bases). The CDR3 totals 13 residues. The ends were cut back, 5 bases at V and 5 bases at J, with 13 bases in the middle. CDR1 and CDR2 from the germline V gene are SGHTA and FQGTGA. CDR3 loop: CASSHAKGDEQYF. The DNA for the CDR3 is TGTGCCAGCAGCCATGCCAAGGGGGACGAGCAGTACTTC.

Concerning this clone itself: This sample also contains other DNA sequences that code for the same CDR3. The chain uses TRBV27 and TRBJ1-2; D ambiguous. Germline CDR1 is MNHEY and CDR2 is SMNVEV (reference sequence). Trimming cost V 4 bases and J 5 bases, with 5 bases left between them. CDR3 length: 11 amino acids. CDR3 nucleotide sequence: TGTGCCAGCAGTTCAGGATATGGCTACACCTTC. It yields the protein CASSSGYGYTF.

This rearrangement joins TRBV6-4 to TRBJ2-2, with a possible D match to TRBD1 (5 bases). From germline, CDR1 is MRHNA and CDR2 SNTAGT. Trimming removed 5 bases at V and 1 base at J, with 5 bases between. The CDR3 runs to 13 residues. The CDR3 spells CASSTGNTGELFF. The CDR3 DNA is TGTGCCAGCAGTACAGGGAACACCGGGGAGCTGTTTTTT.

The gene calls are TRBV7-2 and TRBJ2-3; a possible D gene is TRBD2 (5 bases). V was cut by 1 base and J by 0 bases, with 8 bases left in between. CDR1 is SGHTA and CDR2 is FQGNSA in the germline V gene. This CDR3 spans 15 amino acids. The chain's CDR3 is CASSLVRGSTDTQYF. As DNA, the CDR3 is TGTGCCAGCAGCTTAGTCCGGGGTAGCACAGATACGCAGTATTTT.

This chain links TRBV6-9 with TRBJ1-5; TRBD1 matches 8 bases. This CDR3 is built from 15 residues. Looked up from germline, CDR1 is MNHGY and CDR2 is SVAAGI. The V gene end was trimmed by 3 bases and the J gene end by 8 bases; junction bases not matched to a gene: 9. CDR3 protein: CASSYDRGRIEPQHF. The CDR3 bases are TGTGCCAGCAGTTACGACAGGGGAAGGATTGAGCCCCAGCATTTT.

This chain uses TRBV4-2 with TRBJ1-1; maybe TRBD1 (6 bases). Looked up from germline, CDR1 is LGHNA and CDR2 is YNFKEQ. Trimming stripped 5 bases from V and 3 bases from J, with 19 bases between. This CDR3 contains 16 residues. The CDR3 nucleotides read TGTGCCAGCAGCTACATGGGGGCGGGCTCGGACACTGAAGCTTTCTTT. This translates into CASSYMGAGSDTEAFF.